This T cell receptor (beta chain) was sequenced for a study of blood T cell repertoires in COVID-19. Study at large: Sites across the United States, Italy and Spain contributed samples from acute and convalescent COVID-19.

Assay: immunoSEQ multiplex PCR; the TCRdb copy retains only in-frame clones and omits some. The repertoire has 350,000 to 400,000 clones, around 89% of them found once; the top ten carry 0.9% to 1%. This CDR3 spans 13 amino acids. V lost 0 bases, J lost 6 bases, and 8 bases lay in between. Germline lookup yields CDR1 LNHNV and CDR2 YYDKDF (reference sequence). Everyone who took part was about 18 to 90 years old, and they came from over 20 US areas. This chain connects TRBV15 to TRBJ1-2; D is unresolved. This clonotype was sampled from a woman aged 30 to 39 with acute COVID-19. The source material was PBMCs or T cells enriched from blood (not recorded which). DNA for the CDR3: TGTGCCACCAGCAGAGATATGACAAATGGCTACACCTTC. This codes for CATSRDMTNGYTF.